The present TCR beta chain was sequenced within a study of cytomegalovirus exposure and HLA in healthy donors. Study findings and constraints: In an earlier analysis, about 87% or about 30%: the productive usage of most TCR beta V segments. Investigators reported some 150 TCR beta chains as tied to cytomegalovirus. Whilst most TCR sequences proved rare, a subset of public TCRs occurred across many donors.

Vbeta (60) and Jbeta (13) primers were used in the PCR. The repertoire was sequenced with immunoSEQ multiplex PCR; TCRdb's copy has only in-frame clones and lacks some. Seen here are around 100,000 clones, roughly three quarters observed once, and the top ten hold roughly 4%. V lost 4 bases and J 5 bases, leaving 9 bases between the germline ends. The CDR3 runs 12 residues. The V gene's germline CDR1 is SGHRS and CDR2 YFSETQ. As regards this clone: Its antigen remains unknown.

The chain joins TRBV5-1 to TRBJ1-2; D call uncertain. The sample was PBMCs. This receptor was identified in a man aged 45 to 65 in good health and CMV-seropositive. In DNA form, the CDR3 reads TGCGCCAGCAGCGACTCAGAGTATGGCTACACCTTC. Its translation is CASSDSEYGYTF.